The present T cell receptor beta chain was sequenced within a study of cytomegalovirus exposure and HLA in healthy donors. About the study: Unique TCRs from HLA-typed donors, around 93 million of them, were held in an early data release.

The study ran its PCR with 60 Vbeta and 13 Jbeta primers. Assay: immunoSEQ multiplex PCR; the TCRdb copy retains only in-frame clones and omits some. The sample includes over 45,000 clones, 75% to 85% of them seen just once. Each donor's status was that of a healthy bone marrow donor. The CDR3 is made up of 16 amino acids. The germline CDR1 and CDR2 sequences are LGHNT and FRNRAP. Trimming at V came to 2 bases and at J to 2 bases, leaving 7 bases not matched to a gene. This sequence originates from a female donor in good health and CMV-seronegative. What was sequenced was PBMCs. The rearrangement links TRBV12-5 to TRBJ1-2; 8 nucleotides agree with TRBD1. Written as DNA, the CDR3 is TGTGCTAGTGGTTTGTCACGGGACAGGATAAACTATGGCTACACCTTC. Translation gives CASGLSRDRINYGYTF.